This T cell receptor (beta chain) is from a study of blood T cell repertoires in COVID-19. Across the study: The United States, Italy and Spain provided the acute and convalescent COVID-19 samples. T cells, B-cell-depleted T cells, or PBMCs supplied cDNA or gDNA.

There are 13 residues in the CDR3. Enrolment of Seattle patients took place during active infection, and they were followed longitudinally. Assay: immunoSEQ multiplex PCR; the TCRdb copy retains only in-frame clones and omits some. The profile shows 68,000 or so clones, around 91% of them singletons. The sample consisted of peripheral blood. This sequence originates from a man in his forties or fifties with COVID-19, enrolled during active disease. The rearrangement joins TRBV21-1 to TRBJ2-7; TRBD2, the table's D call, lacks a check against the DNA. TRBV21-1 is labeled a pseudogene. CDR3 nucleotides: TGTGCCACGAGCGGGACCACCTCCTACGAGCAGTACTTC. Protein sequence: CATSGTTSYEQYF.